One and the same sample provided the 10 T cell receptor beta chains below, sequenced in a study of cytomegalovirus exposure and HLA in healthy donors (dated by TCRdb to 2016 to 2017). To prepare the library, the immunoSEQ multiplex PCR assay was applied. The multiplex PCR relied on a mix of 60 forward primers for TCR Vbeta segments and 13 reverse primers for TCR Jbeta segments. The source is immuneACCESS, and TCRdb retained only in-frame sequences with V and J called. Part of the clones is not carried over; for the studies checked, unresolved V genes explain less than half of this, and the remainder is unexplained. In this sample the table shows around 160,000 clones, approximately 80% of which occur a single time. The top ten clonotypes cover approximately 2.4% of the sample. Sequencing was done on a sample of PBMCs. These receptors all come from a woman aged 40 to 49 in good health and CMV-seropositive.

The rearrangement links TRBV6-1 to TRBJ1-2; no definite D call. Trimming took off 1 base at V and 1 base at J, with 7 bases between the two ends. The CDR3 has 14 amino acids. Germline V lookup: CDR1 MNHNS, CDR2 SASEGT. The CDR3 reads CASSEVQYNYGYTF. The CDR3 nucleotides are TGTGCCAGCAGTGAAGTTCAGTATAACTATGGCTACACCTTC.

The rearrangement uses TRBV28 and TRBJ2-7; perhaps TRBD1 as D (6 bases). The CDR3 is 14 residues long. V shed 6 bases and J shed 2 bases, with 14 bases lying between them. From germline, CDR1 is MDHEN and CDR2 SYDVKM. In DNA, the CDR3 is TGTGCCAGCAGGGACAGTTCTAGGGCCTACGAGCAGTACTTC. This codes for CASRDSSRAYEQYF.

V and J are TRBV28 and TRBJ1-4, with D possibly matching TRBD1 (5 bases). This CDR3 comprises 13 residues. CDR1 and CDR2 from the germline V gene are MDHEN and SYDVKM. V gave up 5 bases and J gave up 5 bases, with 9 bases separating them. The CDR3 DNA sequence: TGTGCCAGCAGTCGACAGATAAATGAAAAACTGTTTTTT. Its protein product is CASSRQINEKLFF.

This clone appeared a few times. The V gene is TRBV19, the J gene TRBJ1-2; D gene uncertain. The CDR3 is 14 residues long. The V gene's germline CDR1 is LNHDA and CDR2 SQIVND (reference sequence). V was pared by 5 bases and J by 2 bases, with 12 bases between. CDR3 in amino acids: CASSPQTVNYGYTF. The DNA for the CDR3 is TGTGCCAGTAGTCCGCAGACTGTCAACTATGGCTACACCTTC.

CDR3 sequence: CAIKQGVIDEQYF. The CDR3 DNA follows: TGTGCCATCAAACAGGGGGTGATCGACGAGCAGTACTTC. The rearrangement uses TRBV10-3 and TRBJ2-7; 8 bases fit TRBD1. The V gene end was trimmed by 7 bases and the J gene end by 5 bases; junction bases not matched to a gene: 7. This CDR3 spans 13 amino acids. Germline lookup yields CDR1 ENHRY and CDR2 SYGVKD.

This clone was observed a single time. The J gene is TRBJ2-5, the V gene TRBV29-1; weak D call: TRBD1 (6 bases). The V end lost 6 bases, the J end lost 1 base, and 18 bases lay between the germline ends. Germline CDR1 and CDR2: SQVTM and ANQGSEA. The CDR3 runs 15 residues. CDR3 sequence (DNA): TGCAGCGTCGGTAATACGCCGACAGGCCAAGAGACCCAGTACTTC. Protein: CSVGNTPTGQETQYF. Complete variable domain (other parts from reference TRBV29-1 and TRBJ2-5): SAVISQKPSRDICQRGTSLTIQCQVDSQVTMMFWYRQQPGQSLTLIATANQGSEATYESGFVIDKFPISRPNLTFSTLTVSNMSPEDSSIYLCSVGNTPTGQETQYFGPGTRLLVL.

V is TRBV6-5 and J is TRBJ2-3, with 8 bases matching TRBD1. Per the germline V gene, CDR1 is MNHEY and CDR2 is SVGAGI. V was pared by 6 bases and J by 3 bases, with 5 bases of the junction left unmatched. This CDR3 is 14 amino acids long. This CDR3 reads CASRAGGATDTQYF. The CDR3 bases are TGTGCCAGCAGGGCAGGGGGCGCGACAGATACGCAGTATTTT.

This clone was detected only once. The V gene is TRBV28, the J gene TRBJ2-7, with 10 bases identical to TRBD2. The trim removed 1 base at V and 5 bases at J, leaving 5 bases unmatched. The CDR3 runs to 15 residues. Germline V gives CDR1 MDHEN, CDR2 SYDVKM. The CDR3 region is CASSLSLAGVNEQYF. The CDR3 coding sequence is TGTGCCAGCAGTTTATCGCTAGCGGGAGTCAACGAGCAGTACTTC.

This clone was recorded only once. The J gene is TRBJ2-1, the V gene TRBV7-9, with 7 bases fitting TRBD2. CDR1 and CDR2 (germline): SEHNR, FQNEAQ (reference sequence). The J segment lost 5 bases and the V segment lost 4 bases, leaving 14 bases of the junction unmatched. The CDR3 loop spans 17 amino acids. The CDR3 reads CASSSNPWGGVNNEQFF. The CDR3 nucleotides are TGTGCCAGCAGCTCAAACCCGTGGGGGGGAGTCAACAATGAGCAGTTCTTC.

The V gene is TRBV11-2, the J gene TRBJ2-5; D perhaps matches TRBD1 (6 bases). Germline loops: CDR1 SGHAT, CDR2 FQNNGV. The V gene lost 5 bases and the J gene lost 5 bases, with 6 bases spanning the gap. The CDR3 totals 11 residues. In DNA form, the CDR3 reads TGTGCCAGCAGCCAGGGGGAGACCCAGTACTTC. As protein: CASSQGETQYF. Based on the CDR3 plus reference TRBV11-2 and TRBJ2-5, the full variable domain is EAGVAQSPRYKIIEKRQSVAFWCNPISGHATLYWYQQILGQGPKLLIQFQNNGVVDDSQLPKDRFSAERLKGVDSTLKIQPAKLEDSAVYLCASSQGETQYFGPGTRLLVL.